The entry below describes one TCR beta chain. Its cognate antigen is unknown. The data were obtained in a study of T cell responses to AZD1222 COVID-19 vaccine. CDR1 SEHNR and CDR2 FQNEAQ come from the germline V gene (reference sequence). The junction had 9 bases not matched to a gene; V was cut back by 3 bases and J by 5 bases. This CDR3 contains 15 residues. TCRdb keeps only in-frame clones here, not all; method: immunoSEQ multiplex PCR. In the table there are over 85,000 clones, about 81% of which are singletons. General study points: Without day 14 samples, only post-peak T cell repertoires were studied.

The chain combines TRBV7-9 with TRBJ2-7, with 8 bases lining up with TRBD1. Here the sequenced sample was peripheral blood, taken on day 0 of AZD1222 vaccination. The TCR was taken from an adult in good health. The CDR3 sequence: CASSFSQQGVDEQYF. The CDR3 DNA is TGTGCCAGCAGCTTTTCCCAACAGGGGGTAGACGAGCAGTACTTC.